The T cell receptor beta chain under discussion was sequenced for a study of glioma-infiltrating T cells. Amplification of TCR alpha and beta CDR3 regions from RNA used iRepertoire nested multiplex PCR. TCRdb analysed the multiplex PCR reads with MiXCR anew, one entry per CDR3 protein. Of under 20,000 distinct CDR3 sequences listed, 58% were seen once; the top ten hold 42%. This CDR3 comprises 15 residues. The junction had 11 bases not matched to a gene; V was cut back by 5 bases and J by 5 bases. In germline, CDR1 is DFQATT, CDR2 SNEGSKA (reference sequence). The chain carries TRBV20-1 and TRBJ2-5; 10 bases line up with TRBD2. This TCR was recovered from a human donor with low-grade glioma or glioblastoma, undergoing nonglioma brain surgery, or in good health (not recorded which). Source material: glioma tissue, nonneoplastic brain tissue, or PBMCs (not recorded which). The chain's CDR3 is CSAPQRGGPGETQYF. CDR3 DNA sequence: TGCAGTGCTCCCCAGCGGGGGGGACCTGGGGAGACCCAGTACTTC.